This T cell receptor (beta chain) was documented in a study of T cell responses to AZD1222 COVID-19 vaccine. Note on this clone: Its target is not known.

Regarding the study as a whole: Just a handful of AZD1222 recipients were seropositive at baseline. Across spike, vaccine-associated CD4 TCRs were found, dominant at 160-218 and 743-854.

Germline V gene data show CDR1 as SGHTS and CDR2 as YDEGEE. This CDR3 has 16 residues. The V gene end was trimmed by 0 bases and the J gene end by 3 bases; junction bases not matched to a gene: 7. Clones were sequenced by immunoSEQ multiplex PCR, and TCRdb holds only the in-frame ones, with some missing. In the table there are roughly 85,000 clones, roughly nine tenths of which are singletons. The sample in question was peripheral blood, obtained on day 0 of AZD1222 vaccination. V and J are TRBV5-8 and TRBJ1-1, with 8 bases lining up with TRBD1. This sequence was found in an adult in good health. CDR3 residues: CASSLGGTGGDTEAFF. The CDR3 bases are TGTGCCAGCAGCTTGGGGGGGACAGGAGGGGACACTGAAGCTTTCTTT.